This TCR beta chain came from a study of shared clonotypes between healthy human individuals. Whole-study findings and limits: The study sampled only blood, and tissue repertoires likely differ. Among donors, clonotype sharing was expected to be affected by sequencing depth.

The data were produced by immunoSEQ multiplex PCR, yet TCRdb's version contains in-frame clones alone and is incomplete. This sample has some 510,000 clones, with around 74% found just once. CDR1 LNHDA and CDR2 SQIVND come from the germline V gene (reference sequence). J was trimmed by 8 bases and V by 6 bases; bases with no gene match: 14. The CDR3 length is 18 residues. This clone was found once. Antigen specificity is unknown. Donors were healthy HIV-negative adults without recent acute infections or vaccinations. The receptor comes from a woman aged 35 to 49 in good health. Some clones in this sample may be carry-over from other donors' samples. Input material: PBMCs. V gene TRBV19 combines with J gene TRBJ2-1, with 15 bases lining up with TRBD2. CDR3 coding DNA: TGTGCCAGTAGCTTGGGACTAGCGGGAGGCATCTTATCGGATGAGCAGTTCTTC. Translation: CASSLGLAGGILSDEQFF.